The clone carrying this T cell receptor beta chain was seen ten or more times. The CDR3 sequence is 12 residues long. The V and J ends lost 7 bases and 1 base respectively, with 7 bases between them. The germline gives CDR1 SGHTA, CDR2 FQGNSA. The source material, RNA transcripts, was used to amplify TCR beta CDR3 regions. Researchers ran a first-round RT-PCR on the TCR CDR3 using the HTBI primer set. MiXCR was run by TCRdb on the multiplex PCR reads, yielding one entry per CDR3 protein. The sample contains 150,000 to 200,000 distinct CDR3 sequences, about 18% of which appear only once. The sample comes from a study of T cells in Graves' hyperthyroidism and ophthalmopathy. Hyperthyroidism of Graves' type that showed no ophthalmopathy progression within 18 months was stable. Patients showing uncontrolled infection, other autoimmune disease, pregnancy or lactation were ineligible.

The chain uses TRBV7-2 and TRBJ1-2, with unresolved D. The sequence was obtained from a woman aged 45-59 years with Graves' hyperthyroidism. The sample consisted of blood. The CDR3 loop is CASTTVNYGYTF. CDR3 bases: TGTGCCAGCACCACAGTTAACTATGGCTACACCTTC. Full variable domain (outside the CDR3, taken from reference TRBV7-2 and TRBJ1-2): GAGVSQSPSNKVTEKGKDVELRCDPISGHTALYWYRQSLGQGLEFLIYFQGNSAPDKSGLPSDRFSAERTGGSVSTLTIQRTQQEDSAVYLCASTTVNYGYTFGSGTRLTVV.